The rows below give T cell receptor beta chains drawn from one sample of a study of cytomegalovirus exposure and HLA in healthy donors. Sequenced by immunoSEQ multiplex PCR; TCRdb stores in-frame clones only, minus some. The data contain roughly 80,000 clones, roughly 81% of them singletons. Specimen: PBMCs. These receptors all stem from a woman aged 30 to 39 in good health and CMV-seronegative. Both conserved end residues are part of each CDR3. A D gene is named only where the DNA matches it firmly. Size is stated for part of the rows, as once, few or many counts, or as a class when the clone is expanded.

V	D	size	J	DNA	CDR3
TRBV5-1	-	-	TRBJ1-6	TGCGCCAGCAGCTTGGGGGACCAGGGCCCTCGGGGGTCACCCCTCCACTTT	CASSLGDQGPRGSPLHF
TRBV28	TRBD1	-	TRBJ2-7	TGTGCCAGCAGTTTATGGGACAGGGTTATGGGTTACGAGCAGTACTTC	CASSLWDRVMGYEQYF
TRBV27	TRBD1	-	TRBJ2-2	TGTGCCAGCAGTCCCACCAGCGGGCAGGGGGCCGCCGGGGAGCTGTTTTTT	CASSPTSGQGAAGELFF
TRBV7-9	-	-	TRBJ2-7	TGTGCCAGCAGTCCGGGATGGAGTATCTACGAGCAGTACTTC	CASSPGWSIYEQYF
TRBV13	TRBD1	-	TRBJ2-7	TGTGCCAGCACCCCGGGACAGGGCTCTCGGGAGCAGTACTTC	CASTPGQGSREQYF
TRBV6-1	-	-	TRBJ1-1	TGTGCCAGCAGTGAAGCCCGGGTTGCGGGAGCTTTCTTT	CASSEARVAGAFF
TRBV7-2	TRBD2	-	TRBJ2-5	TGTGCCAGCAGCCCAGGGACTAGCGGGAGTGGTGGGGAGACCCAGTACTTC	CASSPGTSGSGGETQYF
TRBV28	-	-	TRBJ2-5	TGTGCCAGCAGTTTGGGGCAGGCGGAGACCCAGTACTTC	CASSLGQAETQYF
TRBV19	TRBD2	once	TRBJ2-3	TGTGCCAGTAGACAGCGGGAAGCTGGGAATACGCAGTATTTT	CASRQREAGNTQYF
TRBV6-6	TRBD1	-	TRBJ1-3	TGTGCCAGCAGTTACAAGGGGGCTGAGGGAAACACCATATATTTT	CASSYKGAEGNTIYF
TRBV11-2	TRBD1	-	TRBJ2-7	TGTGCCAGCAGCTCCATCCGCCGGGACAGGGGGCTCATTCACGAGCAGTACTTC	CASSSIRRDRGLIHEQYF
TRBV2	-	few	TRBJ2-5	TGTGCCAGCAGTGAAGGGCAACCAGAGACCCAGTACTTC	CASSEGQPETQYF
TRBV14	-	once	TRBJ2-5	TGTGCCAGCAGCCAAGATTTGGGGCGCCAAGAGACCCAGTACTTC	CASSQDLGRQETQYF
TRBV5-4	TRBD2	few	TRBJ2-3	TGTGCCAGCAGCTTGGGTAGCGGGAAGCAGTATTTT	CASSLGSGKQYF
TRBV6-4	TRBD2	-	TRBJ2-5	TGTGCCAGCGGCCTCGAGGAGTGCCCGGGGGGAGGTAAGACCCAGTACTTC	CASGLEECPGGGKTQYF
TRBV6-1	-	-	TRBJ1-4	TGTGCCAGCAGTGACCGGTTCGGTGCTAATGAAAAACTGTTTTTT	CASSDRFGANEKLFF
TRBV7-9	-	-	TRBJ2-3	TGTGCCAGCAGCCCCTCCTGGCGTACTATCACAGATACGCAGTATTTT	CASSPSWRTITDTQYF
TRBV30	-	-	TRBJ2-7	TGTGCCTGGAGGGCCCCCGGACAGTTCGAGCAGTACTTC	CAWRAPGQFEQYF
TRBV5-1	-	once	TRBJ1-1	TGCGCCAGCAGCTTGGATCCAGGGATGAACACTGAAGCTTTCTTT	CASSLDPGMNTEAFF
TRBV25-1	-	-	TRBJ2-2	TGTGCCAGCAGTGAGGGCAGGGGCACCGGGGAGCTGTTTTTT	CASSEGRGTGELFF
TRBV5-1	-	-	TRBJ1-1	TGCGCCAGCAGCCTACAGGGACCACAGAATGAAGCTTTCTTT	CASSLQGPQNEAFF
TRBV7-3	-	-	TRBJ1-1	TGTGCCAGCAGCCCCCAACGAGAGGCTGAAGCTTTCTTT	CASSPQREAEAFF
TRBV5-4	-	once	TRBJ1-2	TGTGCCAGCAGCCCTGGGGAGAATGGCTACACCTTC	CASSPGENGYTF
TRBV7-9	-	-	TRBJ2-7	TGTGCCAGCAGCCCCAGGGGCGCCCACGAGCAGTACTTC	CASSPRGAHEQYF
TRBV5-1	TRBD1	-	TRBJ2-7	TGCGCCAGCAGCTCGGGACAGCGCTACGAGCAGTACTTC	CASSSGQRYEQYF
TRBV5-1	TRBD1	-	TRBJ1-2	TGCGCCAGCAGCTTTAGTCCGGGACAGGTTAACTATGGCTACACCTTC	CASSFSPGQVNYGYTF